The 13 T cell receptor beta chains below all came from one sample that was sequenced in a study of blood T cell repertoires in COVID-19. Clones were read by immunoSEQ multiplex PCR, and TCRdb kept only the in-frame ones, dropping some. The sample includes 400,000 or so clones, 87% of them seen just once. The sample comprised PBMCs or T cells enriched from blood (not recorded which). These receptors came from a man aged 35 to 55 in a cohort exposed to, infected with or recovered from COVID-19 (not recorded which).

The chain carries TRBV13 and TRBJ2-2; D unresolved. This CDR3 has 15 residues. The V end lost 5 bases, the J end lost 3 bases, and 13 bases lay between the germline ends. Germline V gene sequence: CDR1 PRHDT, CDR2 FYEKMQ (reference sequence). Here the CDR3 reads CASSPNTRHTGELFF. The CDR3, as DNA: TGTGCCAGCAGCCCGAACACCCGCCACACCGGGGAGCTGTTTTTT.

The chain is built from TRBV29-1 and TRBJ1-4, with 7 bases identical to TRBD1. CDR3 length: 13 amino acids. V was clipped by 7 bases and J by 4 bases; unmatched bases: 6. The V gene's germline CDR1 is SQVTM and CDR2 ANQGSEA. The CDR3 protein is CSGQGRSNEKLFF. In DNA, the CDR3 is TGCAGCGGACAGGGACGGAGTAATGAAAAACTGTTTTTT.

The chain recombines TRBV18 with TRBJ1-3; 9 bases fit TRBD1. V was pared by 2 bases and J by 4 bases, with 6 bases of the junction left unmatched. The germline gives CDR1 KGHSH, CDR2 LQKENI. The CDR3 runs 16 residues. CDR3 protein: CASSPVGQGSGNTIYF. The DNA for the CDR3 is TGTGCCAGCTCACCAGTAGGACAGGGGTCCGGAAACACCATATATTTT.

This CDR3 is CASSPGQGREKLFF. The CDR3 DNA reads as TGTGCCAGCTCTCCGGGACAGGGGAGAGAAAAACTGTTTTTT. The gene calls are TRBV18 and TRBJ1-4, with 10 bases fitting TRBD1. This CDR3 contains 14 residues. The ends lost 6 bases at V and 8 bases at J; junction bases unmatched: 6. Germline values: CDR1 KGHSH, CDR2 LQKENI.

The chain joins TRBV6-4 to TRBJ1-6; TRBD1 matches at 10 bases. J lost 9 bases, V lost 0 bases, and 2 bases had no gene match. The CDR3 contains 15 residues. Germline CDR1 MRHNA, CDR2 SNTAGT. CDR3 residues: CASSDSGQGGSPLHF. The CDR3 DNA reads as TGTGCCAGCAGTGACTCCGGACAGGGGGGTTCACCCCTCCACTTT.

With respect to this clone: A read error may be the cause here, since a much bigger clone is one base away. The chain combines TRBV2 with TRBJ1-5; 8 bases match TRBD1. The V gene's germline CDR1 is SNHLY and CDR2 FYNNEI. V trimming: 5 bases; J trimming: 2 bases; junction bases outside the gene matches: 2. CDR3 length: 14 residues. The DNA for the CDR3 is TGTGCCAGCAGTCCGGACAGGGGCAATCAGCCCCAGCATTTT. This sequence encodes CASSPDRGNQPQHF. Drawing the rest from reference TRBV2 and TRBJ1-5, the complete variable domain is EPEVTQTPSHQVTQMGQEVILRCVPISNHLYFYWYRQILGQKVEFLVSFYNNEISEKSEIFDDQFSVERPDGSNFTLKIRSTKLEDSAMYFCASSPDRGNQPQHFGDGTRLSIL.

This chain uses TRBV6-2 or TRBV6-3 with TRBJ2-7; D gene uncertain. Per the germline V gene, CDR1 is MNHEY and CDR2 is SVGEGT. CDR3 length: 14 residues. Between the trimmed V and J ends, which lost 4 bases and 4 bases, there was a span of 14 bases. The CDR3 bases are TGTGCCAGCAGTTCTACTACTACCGATTACGAGCAGTACTTC. It codes for CASSSTTTDYEQYF.

The chain has TRBV2 and TRBJ2-1; D uncertain. Germline CDR1 and CDR2: SNHLY and FYNNEI. Trimming shortened V by 3 bases and J by 3 bases, and 12 bases separated the two germline ends. The CDR3 has 15 amino acids. The CDR3 here is CASSDLEASYNEQFF. The CDR3 coding sequence is TGTGCCAGCAGTGACCTCGAGGCCAGCTACAATGAGCAGTTCTTC.

CDR3 loop: CASSRLTGTGTSSYNEQFF. The CDR3 nucleotides read TGCGCCAGCAGCCGACTAACTGGGACCGGGACTAGCTCCTACAATGAGCAGTTCTTC. The chain joins TRBV4-1 to TRBJ2-1, with 8 bases identical to TRBD2. The germline CDR1 and CDR2 sequences are MGHRA and YSYEKL. Trimming at V came to 4 bases and at J to 0 bases, leaving 14 bases not matched to a gene. This CDR3 has 19 amino acids.

V and J are TRBV7-8 and TRBJ1-4, with TRBD1 identical over 9 bases. Trimming cost V 4 bases and J 7 bases; bases outside gene matches: 7. The CDR3 spans 15 residues. The V gene's germline CDR1 is SGHVS and CDR2 FQNEAQ. This CDR3 reads CASSSRTGVGEKLFF. CDR3 DNA sequence: TGTGCCAGCAGCTCAAGGACAGGGGTTGGTGAAAAACTGTTTTTT.

This sequence joins TRBV5-1 and TRBJ1-2, with 7 bases lining up with TRBD1. Germline V gene data show CDR1 as SGHRS and CDR2 as YFSETQ. The CDR3 has 13 residues. V lost 5 bases, J lost 4 bases, and 5 bases stayed unmatched. The CDR3 nucleotides read TGCGCCAGCAGTTCCGGGACAGTCTATGGCTACACCTTC. It specifies CASSSGTVYGYTF.

The chain links TRBV6-5 to TRBJ2-3; perhaps TRBD1 as D (6 bases). V dropped 2 bases and J dropped 0 bases, with 9 bases sitting between them. The CDR3 runs to 15 residues. Per the germline V gene, CDR1 is MNHEY and CDR2 is SVGAGI. CDR3 nucleotide sequence: TGTGCCAGCAGTTACCAGACAGGAAGCACAGATACGCAGTATTTT. This codes for CASSYQTGSTDTQYF.

The CDR3 sequence is CAWSVRGSEEQYF. CDR3 in DNA: TGTGCCTGGAGTGTACGTGGGAGTGAGGAGCAGTACTTC. The chain couples TRBV30 to TRBJ2-7; tentative D call: TRBD2 (5 bases). The V gene lost 0 bases and the J gene lost 7 bases, with 13 bases spanning the gap. The CDR3 loop spans 13 amino acids. Looked up from germline, CDR1 is GTSNPN and CDR2 is SVGIG (reference sequence).